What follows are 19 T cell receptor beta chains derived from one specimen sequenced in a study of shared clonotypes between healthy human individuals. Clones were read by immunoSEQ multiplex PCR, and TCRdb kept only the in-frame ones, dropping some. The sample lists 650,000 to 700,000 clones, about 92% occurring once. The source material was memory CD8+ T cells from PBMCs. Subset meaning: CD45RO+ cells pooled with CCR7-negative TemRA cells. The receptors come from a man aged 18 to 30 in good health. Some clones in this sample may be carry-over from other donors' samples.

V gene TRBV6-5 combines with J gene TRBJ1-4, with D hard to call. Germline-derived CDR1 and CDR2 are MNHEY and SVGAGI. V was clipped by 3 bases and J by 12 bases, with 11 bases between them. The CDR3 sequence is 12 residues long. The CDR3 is CASSYGEEELFF. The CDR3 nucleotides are TGTGCCAGCAGTTATGGAGAGGAGGAACTGTTTTTT.

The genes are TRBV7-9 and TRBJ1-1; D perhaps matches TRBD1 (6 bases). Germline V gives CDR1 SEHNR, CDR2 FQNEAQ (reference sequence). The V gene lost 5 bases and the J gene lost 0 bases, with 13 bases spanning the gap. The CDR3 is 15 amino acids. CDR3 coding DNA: TGTGCCAGCAGCCCAAGGACAGAGATGAACACTGAAGCTTTCTTT. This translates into CASSPRTEMNTEAFF.

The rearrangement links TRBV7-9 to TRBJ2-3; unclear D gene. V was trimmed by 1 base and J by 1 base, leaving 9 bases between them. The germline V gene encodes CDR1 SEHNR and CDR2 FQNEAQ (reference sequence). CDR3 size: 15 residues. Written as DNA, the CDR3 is TGTGCCAGCAGCTTAGGTGTGGGTCGCACAGATACGCAGTATTTT. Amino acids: CASSLGVGRTDTQYF.

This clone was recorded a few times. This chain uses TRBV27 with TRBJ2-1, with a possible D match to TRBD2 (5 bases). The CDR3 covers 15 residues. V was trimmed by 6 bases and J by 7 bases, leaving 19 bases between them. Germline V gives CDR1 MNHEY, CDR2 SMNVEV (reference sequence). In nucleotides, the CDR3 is TGTGCCAGCAGATTAGGGCCTGTCCCGGGGAATGAGCAGTTCTTC. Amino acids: CASRLGPVPGNEQFF.

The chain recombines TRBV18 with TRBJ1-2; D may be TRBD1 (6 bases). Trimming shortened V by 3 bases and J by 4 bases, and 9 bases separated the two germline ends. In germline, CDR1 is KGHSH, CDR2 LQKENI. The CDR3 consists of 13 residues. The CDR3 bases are TGTGCCAGCTCACCCGTGGACAGCTATGGCTACACCTTC. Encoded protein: CASSPVDSYGYTF.

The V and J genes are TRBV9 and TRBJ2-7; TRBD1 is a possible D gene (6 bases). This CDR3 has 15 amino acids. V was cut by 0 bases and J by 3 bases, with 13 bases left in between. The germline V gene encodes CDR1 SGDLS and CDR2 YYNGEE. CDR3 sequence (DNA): TGTGCCAGCAGCGTAGCTACAGGGCCTAGCTACGAGCAGTACTTC. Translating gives CASSVATGPSYEQYF. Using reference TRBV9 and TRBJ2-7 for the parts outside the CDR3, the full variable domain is DSGVTQTPKHLITATGQRVTLRCSPRSGDLSVYWYQQSLDQGLQFLIQYYNGEERAKGNILERFSAQQFPDLHSELNLSSLELGDSALYFCASSVATGPSYEQYFGPGTRLTVT.

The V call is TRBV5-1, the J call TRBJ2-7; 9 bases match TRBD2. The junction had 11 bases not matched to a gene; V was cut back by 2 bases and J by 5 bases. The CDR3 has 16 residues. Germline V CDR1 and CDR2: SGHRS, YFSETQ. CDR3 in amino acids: CASSLGLRLADDEQYF. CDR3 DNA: TGCGCCAGCAGCTTAGGGTTACGACTAGCGGACGACGAGCAGTACTTC.

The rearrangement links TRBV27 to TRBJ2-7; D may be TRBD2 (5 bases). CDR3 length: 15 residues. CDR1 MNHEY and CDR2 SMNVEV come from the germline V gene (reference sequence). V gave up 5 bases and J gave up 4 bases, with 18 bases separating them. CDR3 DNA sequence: TGTGCCAGCAGTCTCGCGGGCTCACCTCTTTACGAGCAGTACTTC. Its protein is CASSLAGSPLYEQYF.

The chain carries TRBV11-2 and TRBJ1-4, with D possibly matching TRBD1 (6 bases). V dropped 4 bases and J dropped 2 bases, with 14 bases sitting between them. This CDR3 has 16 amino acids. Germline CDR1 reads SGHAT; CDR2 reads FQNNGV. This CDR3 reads CASSSLRQETNEKLFF. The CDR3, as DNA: TGTGCCAGCAGCTCACTACGACAGGAGACTAATGAAAAACTGTTTTTT.

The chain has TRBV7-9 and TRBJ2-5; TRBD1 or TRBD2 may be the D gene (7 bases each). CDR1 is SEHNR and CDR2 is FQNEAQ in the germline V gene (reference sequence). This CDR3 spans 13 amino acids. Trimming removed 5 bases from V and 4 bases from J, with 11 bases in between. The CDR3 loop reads CASSPGGGETQYF. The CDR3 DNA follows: TGTGCCAGCAGCCCAGGGGGGGGAGAGACCCAGTACTTC. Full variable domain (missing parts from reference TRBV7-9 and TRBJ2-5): DTGVSQNPRHKITKRGQNVTFRCDPISEHNRLYWYRQTLGQGPEFLTYFQNEAQLEKSRLLSDRFSAERPKGSFSTLEIQRTEQGDSAMYLCASSPGGGETQYFGPGTRLLVL.

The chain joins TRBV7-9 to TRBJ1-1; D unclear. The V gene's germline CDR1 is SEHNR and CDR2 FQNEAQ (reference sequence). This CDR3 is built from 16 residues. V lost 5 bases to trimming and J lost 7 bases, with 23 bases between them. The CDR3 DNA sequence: TGTGCCAGCAGCACGCGGGAGGATCGCCAGCGGGGTGAAGCTTTCTTT. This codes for CASSTREDRQRGEAFF.

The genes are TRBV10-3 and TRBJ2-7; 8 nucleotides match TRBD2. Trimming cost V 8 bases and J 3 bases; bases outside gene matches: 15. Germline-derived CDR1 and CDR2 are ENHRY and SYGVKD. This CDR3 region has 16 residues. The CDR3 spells CAIGHPSEREFYEQYF. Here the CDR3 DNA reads TGTGCCATCGGACATCCCTCCGAGCGGGAGTTCTACGAGCAGTACTTC.

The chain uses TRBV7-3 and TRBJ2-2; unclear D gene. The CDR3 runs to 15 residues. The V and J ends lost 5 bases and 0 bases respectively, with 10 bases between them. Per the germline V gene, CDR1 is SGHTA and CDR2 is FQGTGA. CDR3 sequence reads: CASSPPGPNTGELFF. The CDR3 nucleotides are TGTGCCAGCAGCCCCCCAGGTCCGAACACCGGGGAGCTGTTTTTT. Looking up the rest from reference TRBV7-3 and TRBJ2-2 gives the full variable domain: GAGVSQTPSNKVTEKGKYVELRCDPISGHTALYWYRQSLGQGPEFLIYFQGTGAADDSGLPNDRFFAVRPEGSVSTLKIQRTERGDSAVYLCASSPPGPNTGELFFGEGSRLTVL.

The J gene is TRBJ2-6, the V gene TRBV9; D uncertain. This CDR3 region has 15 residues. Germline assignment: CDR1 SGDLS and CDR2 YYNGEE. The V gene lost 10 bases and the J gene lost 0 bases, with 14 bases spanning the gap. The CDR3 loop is CAPLKLYSGANVLTF. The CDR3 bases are TGTGCCCCACTGAAGCTTTACTCTGGGGCCAACGTCCTGACTTTC.

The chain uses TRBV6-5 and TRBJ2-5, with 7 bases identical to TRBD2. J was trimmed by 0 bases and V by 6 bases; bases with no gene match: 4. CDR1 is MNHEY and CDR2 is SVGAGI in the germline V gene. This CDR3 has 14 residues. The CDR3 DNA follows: TGTGCCAGCAGCCCCGGGGGGAACCAAGAGACCCAGTACTTC. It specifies CASSPGGNQETQYF.

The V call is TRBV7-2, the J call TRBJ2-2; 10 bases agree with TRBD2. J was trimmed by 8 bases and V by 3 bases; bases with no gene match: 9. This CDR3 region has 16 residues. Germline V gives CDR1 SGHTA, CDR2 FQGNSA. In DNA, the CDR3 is TGTGCCAGCAGCTTCTGGACTAGCGGCCTCGGAGGGGAGCTGTTTTTT. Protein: CASSFWTSGLGGELFF.

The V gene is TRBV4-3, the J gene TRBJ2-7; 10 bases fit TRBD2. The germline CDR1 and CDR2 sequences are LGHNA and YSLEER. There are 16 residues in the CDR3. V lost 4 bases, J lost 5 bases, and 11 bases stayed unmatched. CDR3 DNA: TGCGCCAGCAGCCCAAGTCAGCGGGAGGGCCCTCACGAGCAGTACTTC. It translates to CASSPSQREGPHEQYF.

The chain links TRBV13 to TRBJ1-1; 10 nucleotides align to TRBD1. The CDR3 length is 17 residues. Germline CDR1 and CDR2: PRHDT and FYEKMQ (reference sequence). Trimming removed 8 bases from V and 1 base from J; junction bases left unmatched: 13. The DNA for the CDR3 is TGTGCCAGCCCGTCTTCCGGGACAGGGGAAACGAACACTGAAGCTTTCTTT. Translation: CASPSSGTGETNTEAFF.

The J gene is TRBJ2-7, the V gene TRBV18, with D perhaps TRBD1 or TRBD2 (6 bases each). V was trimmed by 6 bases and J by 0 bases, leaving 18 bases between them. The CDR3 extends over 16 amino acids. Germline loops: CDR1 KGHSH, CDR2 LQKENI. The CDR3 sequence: CASSPGAWVSSYEQYF. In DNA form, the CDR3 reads TGTGCCAGCTCCCCGGGGGCGTGGGTTTCCTCCTACGAGCAGTACTTC.